The TCR beta chain under discussion was sequenced for a study of monozygotic twins with cystic fibrosis. At the level of the study: With roughly 16 PCR cycles, barcoded libraries came from three micrograms of fragmented DNA.

On this clone: The antigen is not known.

TCRdb's table, derived via immunoSEQ multiplex PCR, lists solely in-frame clones and lacks some. The sample gives roughly 35,000 clones, 84% of which show up once; under 2% is in the top ten. Study-wide results and caveats: Low clonality (median about 0.0095) suggested a mostly naive repertoire. Unrelated CF individuals shared fewer identical clonotypes than monozygotic CF twins. J usage was most co-twin-similar in 8 of 16 pairs, V in 13.

Germline loops: CDR1 SGHTA, CDR2 FQGNSA. The V segment lost 3 bases and the J segment 6 bases; nucleotides outside the gene matches: 10. The CDR3 runs to 16 residues. The chain recombines TRBV7-2 with TRBJ1-2, with 10 nucleotides matching TRBD1. This clonotype originated in a girl aged 2-9 years with cystic fibrosis. The sequenced material came from blood. CDR3 DNA: TGTGCCAGCAGCTTGGGACAGGGGCCGCGGACGCATGGCTACACCTTC. Amino acids: CASSLGQGPRTHGYTF.